Listed below are T cell receptor beta chains from one sample, sequenced in a study of cytomegalovirus exposure and HLA in healthy donors. Repertoires were generated with immunoSEQ multiplex PCR, while TCRdb's copy carries only in-frame clones and drops some. This table holds around 140,000 clones. Specimen: PBMCs. The receptors here all came from a woman between 40 and 55 years old in good health and CMV-seropositive. Each CDR3 is given with its conserved first and last residue. The order of the fields is J gene, V gene, CDR3 protein.

TRBJ2-1,TRBV7-2,CASSLTGGTSGRAGNEQFF
TRBJ2-2,TRBV11-3,CASSRDRGNTGELFF
TRBJ1-4,TRBV15,CATSRGQGTNEKLFF
TRBJ1-5,TRBV25-1,CASSDGTGSGFATQPQHF
TRBJ2-7,TRBV6-5,CASSRQGAQYEQYF
TRBJ2-1,TRBV10-2,CASMGGGLAEEQFF
TRBJ2-1,TRBV4-1,CASSQVVQTSGRQGEQFF
TRBJ2-6,TRBV28,CASSLPGSGANVLTF
TRBJ1-4,TRBV28,CASRAGGGEKLFF
TRBJ1-2,TRBV6-5,CASSYSGTDGYTF
TRBJ2-1,TRBV5-1,CASSISGTGGYNEQFF
TRBJ2-1,TRBV9,CASSVSGTFHDEQFF
TRBJ1-1,TRBV12-5,CASGLRQGLNTEAFF
TRBJ1-2,TRBV6-6,CASHRGDYGYTF
TRBJ2-2,TRBV5-1,CASSPSGRSANTGELFF
TRBJ1-5,TRBV28,CASSLFRQNSNQPQHF
TRBJ2-1,TRBV11-1,CASSRLANEQFF
TRBJ2-3,TRBV7-2,CASSLGLVWGGVDTQYF
TRBJ1-2,TRBV6-5,CASSYYGTRDGYTF
TRBJ2-3,TRBV7-2,CASSLAGARYTQYF
TRBJ2-7,TRBV29-1,CSARQGPYEQYF
TRBJ2-1,TRBV21-1,CASRGSWAGPNYNEQFF
TRBJ1-2,TRBV28,CASTNQGQGNYGYTF
TRBJ2-6,TRBV4-2,CASSQDPGQVLSGANVLTF
TRBJ2-7,TRBV28,CASSLLAGVYEQYF
TRBJ2-7,TRBV25-1,CASSGPDSTSSYEQYF
TRBJ2-2,TRBV27,CASSLLAGGPSGELFF
TRBJ2-7,TRBV4-3,CASSQGIKWRETPSYEQYF
TRBJ1-3,TRBV7-9,CASSLEGSSGNTIYF
TRBJ1-1,TRBV6-4,CASKLRTGGTEAFF
TRBJ2-7,TRBV6-1,CASSEALRNGRGYEQYF
TRBJ1-4,TRBV29-1,CSVDTGRDEKLFF
TRBJ2-1,TRBV4-1,CASSQGGGREFF
TRBJ2-2,TRBV29-1,CSVPGAGELFF
TRBJ2-2,TRBV5-1,CASSLRGGVNTGELFF
TRBJ2-7,TRBV4-1,CASSQEPRVSYEQYF
TRBJ2-5,TRBV5-1,CASSSGRVQETQYF
TRBJ1-1,TRBV4-1,CASSASGTEVEAFF
TRBJ1-2,TRBV19,CASTPTGVGYTF
TRBJ2-2,TRBV2,CASSEPLTAPGELFF
TRBJ1-2,TRBV27,CASSYGGNYGYTF
TRBJ1-5,TRBV28,CASRPSGVGNQPQHF
TRBJ1-4,TRBV4-3,CASSQRLKQGQANEKLFF
TRBJ2-1,TRBV6-6,CASSLAASNEQFF
TRBJ2-7,TRBV5-6,CASGRDYEQYF
TRBJ2-3,TRBV7-2,CASSLAVLAAADTQYF
TRBJ2-5,TRBV5-1,CASTQGGSQETQYF
TRBJ1-6,TRBV28,CASSPDRGDSPLHF
TRBJ1-5,TRBV9,CASSVAVDQPQHF
TRBJ2-5,TRBV5-1,CASSLASGRETQYF
TRBJ2-2,TRBV19,CASNRNTGELFF
TRBJ1-1,TRBV9,CASSFTGQWGNTEAFF
TRBJ1-6,TRBV15,CATSQTGSYNSPLHF
TRBJ2-7,TRBV28,CASSRITSGSSYEQYF
TRBJ2-1,TRBV9,CASGGGSSNEQFF